The rows below give T cell receptor beta chains drawn from one sample of a study of blood T cell repertoires in COVID-19. TCRdb's copy holds only in-frame clones and misses some; the assay was immunoSEQ multiplex PCR. The profile shows 88,000 or so clones, about four fifths of them singletons. Sequenced input: peripheral blood. These receptors came from a human donor in a cohort sampled during active COVID-19. Each CDR3 is given with its conserved first and last residue. The D gene is left open where the match is weak. Clone sizes are given selectively: once, few, many, or a class where the clone is expanded.

v_gene: TRBV15
d_gene: TRBD2
abundance: NA
j_gene: TRBJ2-3
CDR3nt: TGTGCCACCAGCAGTCTAACTAGCGGGAGGTTTTCAGATACGCAGTATTTT
CDR3aa: CATSSLTSGRFSDTQYF

v_gene: TRBV6-6
d_gene: TRBD2
abundance: NA
j_gene: TRBJ2-5
CDR3nt: TGTGCCAGCAGCCCGACTAGCGATGCGGAGACCCAGTACTTC
CDR3aa: CASSPTSDAETQYF

v_gene: TRBV29-1
d_gene: TRBD1
abundance: NA
j_gene: TRBJ2-5
CDR3nt: TGCAGCGTCGCCCGGACAGGGCCACAAGAGACCCAGTACTTC
CDR3aa: CSVARTGPQETQYF

v_gene: TRBV2
d_gene: NA
abundance: NA
j_gene: TRBJ2-7
CDR3nt: TGTGCCAGCATTGCAGGGATCTCCTACGAGCAGTACTTC
CDR3aa: CASIAGISYEQYF

v_gene: TRBV11-1
d_gene: NA
abundance: NA
j_gene: TRBJ2-3
CDR3nt: TGTGCCAGCAGCTTAGTCGGCGGGTCCCCCACAGATACGCAGTATTTT
CDR3aa: CASSLVGGSPTDTQYF

v_gene: TRBV27
d_gene: NA
abundance: NA
j_gene: TRBJ2-7
CDR3nt: TGTGCCAGCAGTGGACAGAGCATCCCCTACGAGCAGTACTTC
CDR3aa: CASSGQSIPYEQYF

v_gene: TRBV15
d_gene: TRBD2
abundance: NA
j_gene: TRBJ2-7
CDR3nt: TGTGCCACCAGCAGAGATCATGGCGGGAGCCCTCACGAGCAGTACTTC
CDR3aa: CATSRDHGGSPHEQYF

v_gene: TRBV9
d_gene: TRBD2
abundance: NA
j_gene: TRBJ2-2
CDR3nt: TGTGCCAGCAGCTCCGGGACTAGCGGCCACGACCGGGAGCTGTTTTTT
CDR3aa: CASSSGTSGHDRELFF

v_gene: TRBV24-1
d_gene: NA
abundance: NA
j_gene: TRBJ2-7
CDR3nt: TGTGCCACCAGTGATGTGACAGCTACCTACGAGCAGTACTTC
CDR3aa: CATSDVTATYEQYF

v_gene: TRBV5-1
d_gene: TRBD1
abundance: NA
j_gene: TRBJ2-5
CDR3nt: TGCGCCAGCAGCTTGGAAGGACAGGCAGAGACCCAGTACTTC
CDR3aa: CASSLEGQAETQYF

v_gene: TRBV6-6
d_gene: TRBD1
abundance: NA
j_gene: TRBJ2-3
CDR3nt: TGTGCCAGCAGATTACAGGGGGTTGGAACAGATACGCAGTATTTT
CDR3aa: CASRLQGVGTDTQYF

v_gene: TRBV29-1
d_gene: NA
abundance: NA
j_gene: TRBJ2-7
CDR3nt: TGCAGCGTTGGTGAGGGTTTCTACGAGCAGTACTTC
CDR3aa: CSVGEGFYEQYF

v_gene: TRBV4-1
d_gene: TRBD1
abundance: NA
j_gene: TRBJ2-1
CDR3nt: TGCGCCAGCAGACAAGCCCGCAGGGGACAGGGCTCTAATGAGCAGTTCTTC
CDR3aa: CASRQARRGQGSNEQFF

v_gene: TRBV5-5
d_gene: TRBD1
abundance: NA
j_gene: TRBJ2-7
CDR3nt: TGTGCCAGCATCCCCCTGACAGGGGGCGCCGACGAGCAGTACTTC
CDR3aa: CASIPLTGGADEQYF

v_gene: TRBV3-1/TRBV3-2
d_gene: NA
abundance: NA
j_gene: TRBJ2-4
CDR3nt: TGTGCCAGCAGCCTAAGGGCTAGCGTAAACATTCAGTACTTC
CDR3aa: CASSLRASVNIQYF

v_gene: TRBV5-1
d_gene: NA
abundance: NA
j_gene: TRBJ1-4
CDR3nt: TGCGCCAGCAGATTGGAGTTCCAGGGGTGGAGTAATGGAAAACTGTTTTTT
CDR3aa: CASRLEFQGWSNGKLFF

v_gene: TRBV28
d_gene: TRBD2
abundance: NA
j_gene: TRBJ2-1
CDR3nt: TGTGCCAGCAGTCCTGGAGGACTAGCGGGATGGGAGCAGTTCTTC
CDR3aa: CASSPGGLAGWEQFF

v_gene: TRBV6-5
d_gene: TRBD1
abundance: NA
j_gene: TRBJ2-2
CDR3nt: TGTGCCAGCAGTTATTATTCACAGGGGTATGACGGGGAGCTGTTTTTT
CDR3aa: CASSYYSQGYDGELFF

v_gene: TRBV15
d_gene: TRBD2
abundance: NA
j_gene: TRBJ2-7
CDR3nt: TGTGCCACCAGCAGAGATCTGCTAGCGGGAGGCGGGGTAGAGCAGTACTTC
CDR3aa: CATSRDLLAGGGVEQYF

v_gene: TRBV28
d_gene: TRBD1
abundance: NA
j_gene: TRBJ2-7
CDR3nt: TGTGCCAGCAGTACCCCGGGACAGGGATCCTACGAGCAGTACTTC
CDR3aa: CASSTPGQGSYEQYF

v_gene: TRBV2
d_gene: TRBD1
abundance: NA
j_gene: TRBJ2-7
CDR3nt: TGTGCCAGCCTCCGGGACAGGTCCTCCTACGAGCAGTACTTC
CDR3aa: CASLRDRSSYEQYF

v_gene: TRBV11-3
d_gene: TRBD2
abundance: few
j_gene: TRBJ2-7
CDR3nt: TGTGCCAGCAGCTTAGGGAGGACTAGCGGGAGCTCCTACGAGCAGTACTTC
CDR3aa: CASSLGRTSGSSYEQYF

v_gene: TRBV20-1
d_gene: TRBD2
abundance: NA
j_gene: TRBJ2-5
CDR3nt: TGCAGTGCTAGTCCTCGGGGGGGACAAGAGACCCAGTACTTC
CDR3aa: CSASPRGGQETQYF

v_gene: TRBV28
d_gene: NA
abundance: NA
j_gene: TRBJ2-7
CDR3nt: TGTGCCAGTAAACCCCTTGACTCTTCCTACGAGCAGTACTTC
CDR3aa: CASKPLDSSYEQYF

v_gene: TRBV7-9
d_gene: TRBD2
abundance: NA
j_gene: TRBJ2-1
CDR3nt: TGTGCCAGCAGCTTACTACTAGCGGGAGGGCCTGGTGAGCAGTTCTTC
CDR3aa: CASSLLLAGGPGEQFF

v_gene: TRBV6-6
d_gene: NA
abundance: NA
j_gene: TRBJ1-3
CDR3nt: TGTGCCAGCAGGGACAGCTCTGGAAACACCATATATTTT
CDR3aa: CASRDSSGNTIYF

v_gene: TRBV12-3/TRBV12-4
d_gene: NA
abundance: NA
j_gene: TRBJ2-1
CDR3nt: TGTGCCAGCAGTTTCTCCCGGGAGAGTGAGCAGTTCTTC
CDR3aa: CASSFSRESEQFF

v_gene: TRBV6-2/TRBV6-3
d_gene: NA
abundance: NA
j_gene: TRBJ1-4
CDR3nt: TGTGCCAGCAGTTCCCATGCAACTAATGAAAAACTGTTTTTT
CDR3aa: CASSSHATNEKLFF

v_gene: TRBV10-1
d_gene: TRBD2
abundance: NA
j_gene: TRBJ2-1
CDR3nt: TGCGCCAGCAGTGCCTCGGCGGGAGGGCCGGACAATGAGCAGTTCTTC
CDR3aa: CASSASAGGPDNEQFF

v_gene: TRBV30
d_gene: TRBD2
abundance: once
j_gene: TRBJ2-1
CDR3nt: TGTGCCTGGAGTGAACTAGCGGGAGGCTATGAGCAGTTCTTC
CDR3aa: CAWSELAGGYEQFF

v_gene: TRBV27
d_gene: NA
abundance: NA
j_gene: TRBJ2-5
CDR3nt: TGTGCCAGCAGTTTATCGATGCTAGGTGTGGAGACCCAGTACTTC
CDR3aa: CASSLSMLGVETQYF

v_gene: TRBV4-3
d_gene: NA
abundance: NA
j_gene: TRBJ1-4
CDR3nt: TGCGCCAGCAGCCAGACAGCTTCTTTTAATGAAAAACTGTTTTTT
CDR3aa: CASSQTASFNEKLFF

v_gene: TRBV5-1
d_gene: NA
abundance: NA
j_gene: TRBJ2-1
CDR3nt: TGCGCCAGCAGCTCGGAGGGGGGGGCCCTCCGAGATGAGCAGTTCTTC
CDR3aa: CASSSEGGALRDEQFF

v_gene: TRBV6-5
d_gene: TRBD2
abundance: NA
j_gene: TRBJ2-3
CDR3nt: TGTGCCGGAAAGACTAGCGGATCAGATACGCAGTATTTT
CDR3aa: CAGKTSGSDTQYF

v_gene: TRBV28
d_gene: NA
abundance: NA
j_gene: TRBJ2-7
CDR3nt: TGTGCCAGCAGTCTAACAGGGAGCTCCTACGAGCAGTACTTC
CDR3aa: CASSLTGSSYEQYF